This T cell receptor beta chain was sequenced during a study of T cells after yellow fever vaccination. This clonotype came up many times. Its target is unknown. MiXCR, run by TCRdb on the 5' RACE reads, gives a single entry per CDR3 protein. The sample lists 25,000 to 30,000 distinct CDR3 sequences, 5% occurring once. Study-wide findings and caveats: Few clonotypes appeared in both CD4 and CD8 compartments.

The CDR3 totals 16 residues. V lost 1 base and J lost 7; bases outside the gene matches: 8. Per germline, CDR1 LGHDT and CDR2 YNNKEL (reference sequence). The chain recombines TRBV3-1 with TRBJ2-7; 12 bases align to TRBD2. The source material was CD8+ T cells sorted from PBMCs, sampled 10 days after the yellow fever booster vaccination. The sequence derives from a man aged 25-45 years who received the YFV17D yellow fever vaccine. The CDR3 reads CASSQGPTSGREEQYF. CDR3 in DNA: TGTGCCAGCAGCCAAGGCCCGACTAGCGGGAGAGAAGAGCAGTACTTC.